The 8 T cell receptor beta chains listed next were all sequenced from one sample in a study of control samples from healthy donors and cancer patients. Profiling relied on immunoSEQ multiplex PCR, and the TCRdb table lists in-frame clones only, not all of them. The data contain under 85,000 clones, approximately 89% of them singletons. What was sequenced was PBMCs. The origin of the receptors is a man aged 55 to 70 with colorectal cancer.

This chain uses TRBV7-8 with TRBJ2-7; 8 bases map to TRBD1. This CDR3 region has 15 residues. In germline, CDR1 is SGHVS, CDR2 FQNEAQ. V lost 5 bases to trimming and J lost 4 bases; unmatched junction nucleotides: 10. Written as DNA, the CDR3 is TGTGCCAGCAGCGGAGGCGGACAGGGCCTTTACGAGCAGTACTTC. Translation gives CASSGGGQGLYEQYF.

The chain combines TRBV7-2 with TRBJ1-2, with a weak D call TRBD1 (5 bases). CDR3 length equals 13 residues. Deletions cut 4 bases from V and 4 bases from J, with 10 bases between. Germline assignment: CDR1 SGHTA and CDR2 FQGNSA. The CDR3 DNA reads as TGTGCCAGCAGCTCAGACAGACCCTATGGCTACACCTTC. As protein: CASSSDRPYGYTF.

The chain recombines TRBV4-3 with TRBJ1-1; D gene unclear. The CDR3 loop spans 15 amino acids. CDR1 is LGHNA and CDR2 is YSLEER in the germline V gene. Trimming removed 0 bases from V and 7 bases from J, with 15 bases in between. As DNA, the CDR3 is TGCGCCAGCAGCCAAGATTTGCCCGGGAACGATGAAGCTTTCTTT. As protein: CASSQDLPGNDEAFF.

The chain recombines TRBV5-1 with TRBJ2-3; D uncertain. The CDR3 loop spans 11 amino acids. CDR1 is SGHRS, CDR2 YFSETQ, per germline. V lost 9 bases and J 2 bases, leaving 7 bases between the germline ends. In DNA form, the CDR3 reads TGCGCCAACTCCACCACAGATACGCAGTATTTT. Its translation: CANSTTDTQYF.

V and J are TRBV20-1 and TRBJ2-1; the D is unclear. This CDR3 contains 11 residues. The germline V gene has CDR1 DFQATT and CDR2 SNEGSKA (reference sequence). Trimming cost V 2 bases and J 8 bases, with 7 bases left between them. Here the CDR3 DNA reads TGCAGTGCTAGACGTAGGGATGAGCAGTTCTTC. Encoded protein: CSARRRDEQFF.

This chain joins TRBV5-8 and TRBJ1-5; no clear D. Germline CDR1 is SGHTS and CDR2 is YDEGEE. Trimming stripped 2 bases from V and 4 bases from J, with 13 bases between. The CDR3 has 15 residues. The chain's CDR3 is CASSFTTPENQPQHF. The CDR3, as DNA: TGTGCCAGCAGCTTCACAACTCCCGAAAATCAGCCCCAGCATTTT.

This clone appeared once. CDR3 bases: TGTGCCAGCAGCCGAACAGGGGGCTCGGACACCGGGGAGCTGTTTTTT. Its translation: CASSRTGGSDTGELFF. This chain uses TRBV7-9 with TRBJ2-2; 9 nucleotides agree with TRBD1. V was clipped by 5 bases and J by 3 bases; unmatched bases: 7. The CDR3 is made up of 16 amino acids. CDR1 and CDR2 (germline): SEHNR, FQNEAQ (reference sequence). The complete variable domain, with remaining parts taken from reference TRBV7-9 and TRBJ2-2, reads DTGVSQNPRHKITKRGQNVTFRCDPISEHNRLYWYRQTLGQGPEFLTYFQNEAQLEKSRLLSDRFSAERPKGSFSTLEIQRTEQGDSAMYLCASSRTGGSDTGELFFGEGSRLTVL.

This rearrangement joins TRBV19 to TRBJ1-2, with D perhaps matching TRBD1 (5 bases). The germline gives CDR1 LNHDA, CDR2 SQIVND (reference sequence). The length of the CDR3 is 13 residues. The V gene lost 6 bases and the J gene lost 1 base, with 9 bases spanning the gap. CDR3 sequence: CASRGGNNYGYTF. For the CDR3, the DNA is TGTGCCAGTAGGGGGGGGAATAACTATGGCTACACCTTC.